The 6 T cell receptor beta chains presented below share a single source sample, sequenced in a study of blood T cell repertoires in COVID-19. Profiling relied on immunoSEQ multiplex PCR, and the TCRdb table lists in-frame clones only, not all of them. The table has about 160,000 clones, roughly 80% seen once; the top ten hold around 2.7%. The sequenced sample was peripheral blood. The receptors come from a man in his 70s with acute or convalescent COVID-19.

The chain uses TRBV5-4 and TRBJ2-7; 9 positions match TRBD1. The germline CDR1 and CDR2 sequences are SGHNT and YYREEE (reference sequence). CDR3 length: 13 residues. V was pared by 8 bases and J by 11 bases, with 14 bases of the junction left unmatched. The DNA for the CDR3 is TGTGCCAGTGGGGAAAGGGACAGGGATTTGGAGTACTTC. It encodes CASGERDRDLEYF.

V gene TRBV2 combines with J gene TRBJ1-1; 7 bases are shared with TRBD1. The CDR3 contains 16 residues. J lost 2 bases, V lost 7 bases, and 13 bases had no gene match. Germline lookup yields CDR1 SNHLY and CDR2 FYNNEI. The CDR3 reads CASKVNRGQHNTEAFF. In nucleotides, the CDR3 is TGTGCCAGCAAAGTCAATAGGGGGCAGCACAACACTGAAGCTTTCTTT.

This clone was counted a few times. The DNA of the CDR3 is TGTGCCAGCAGCTTGGTAGCGGATACTGAAGCTTTCTTT. Its protein is CASSLVADTEAFF. The J gene is TRBJ1-1, the V gene TRBV5-6; D remains ambiguous. Trimming took off 0 bases at V and 5 bases at J, with 8 bases between the two ends. The CDR3 contains 13 residues. CDR1 and CDR2 (germline): SGHDT, YYEEEE.

This chain uses TRBV28 with TRBJ1-2; 8 bases line up with TRBD1. The V segment lost 6 bases and the J segment 4 bases; nucleotides outside the gene matches: 7. The CDR3 sequence is 14 residues long. The germline CDR1 and CDR2 sequences are MDHEN and SYDVKM. CDR3: CASRGAGGGYGYTF. DNA for the CDR3: TGTGCCAGCAGGGGGGCAGGGGGCGGCTATGGCTACACCTTC.

The V gene is TRBV4-3, the J gene TRBJ2-3; 9 nucleotides match TRBD2. Trimming removed 1 base from V and 6 bases from J; junction bases left unmatched: 2. Germline V lookup: CDR1 LGHNA, CDR2 YSLEER. The CDR3 has 14 amino acids. The DNA for the CDR3 is TGCGCCAGCAGCCAAGCGACTAGCGGTGATACGCAGTATTTT. This encodes CASSQATSGDTQYF.

This clone has a single count. This clone may be a read error of a much larger clone one base away. Within the sample, other DNA sequences also encode this same CDR3. The V gene is TRBV5-1, the J gene TRBJ2-1; 11 bases are a match to TRBD1. Germline V lookup: CDR1 SGHRS, CDR2 YFSETQ. This CDR3 contains 14 residues. The J segment lost 7 bases and the V segment lost 4 bases, leaving 4 bases of the junction unmatched. Here the CDR3 reads CASSPGTGGNEQFF. The CDR3 region has the DNA TGCGCCAGCAGCCCCGGGACAGGGGGGAATGAGCAGTTCTTC.